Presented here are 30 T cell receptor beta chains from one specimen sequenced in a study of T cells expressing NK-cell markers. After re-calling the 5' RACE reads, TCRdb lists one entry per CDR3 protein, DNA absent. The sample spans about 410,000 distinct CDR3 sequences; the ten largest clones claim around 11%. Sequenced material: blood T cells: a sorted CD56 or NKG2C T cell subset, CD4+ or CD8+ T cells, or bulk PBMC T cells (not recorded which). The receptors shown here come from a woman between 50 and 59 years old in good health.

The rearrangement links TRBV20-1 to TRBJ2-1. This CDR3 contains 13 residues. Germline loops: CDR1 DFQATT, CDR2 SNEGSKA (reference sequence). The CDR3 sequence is CSATAHNYNEQFF.

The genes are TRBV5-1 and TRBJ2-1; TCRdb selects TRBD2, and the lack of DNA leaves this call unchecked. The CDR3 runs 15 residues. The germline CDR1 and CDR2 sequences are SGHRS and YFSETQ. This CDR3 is CASSSTSGSYNEQFF.

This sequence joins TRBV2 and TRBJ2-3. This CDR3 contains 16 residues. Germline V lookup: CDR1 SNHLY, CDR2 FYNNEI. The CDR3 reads CASSEGESFGTDTQYF. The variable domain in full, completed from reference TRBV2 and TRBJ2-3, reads EPEVTQTPSHQVTQMGQEVILRCVPISNHLYFYWYRQILGQKVEFLVSFYNNEISEKSEIFDDQFSVERPDGSNFTLKIRSTKLEDSAMYFCASSEGESFGTDTQYFGPGTRLTVL.

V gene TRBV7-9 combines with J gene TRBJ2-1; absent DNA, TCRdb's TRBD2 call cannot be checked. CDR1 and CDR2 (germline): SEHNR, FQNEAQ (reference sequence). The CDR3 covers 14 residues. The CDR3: CASSLGGLAVEQFF. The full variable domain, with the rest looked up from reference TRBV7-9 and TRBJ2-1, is DTGVSQNPRHKITKRGQNVTFRCDPISEHNRLYWYRQTLGQGPEFLTYFQNEAQLEKSRLLSDRFSAERPKGSFSTLEIQRTEQGDSAMYLCASSLGGLAVEQFFGPGTRLTVL.

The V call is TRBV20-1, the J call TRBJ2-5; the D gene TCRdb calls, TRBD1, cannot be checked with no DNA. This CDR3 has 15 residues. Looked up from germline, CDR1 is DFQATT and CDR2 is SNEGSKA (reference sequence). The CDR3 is CSAKRPQATMETQYF.

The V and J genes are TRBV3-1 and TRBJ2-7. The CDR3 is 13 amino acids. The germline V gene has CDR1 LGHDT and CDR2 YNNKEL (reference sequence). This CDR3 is CASSQSGSYEQYF.

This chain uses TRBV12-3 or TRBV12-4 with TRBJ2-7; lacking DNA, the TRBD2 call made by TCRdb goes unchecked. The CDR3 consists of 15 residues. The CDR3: CASSLGAGGPYEQYF.

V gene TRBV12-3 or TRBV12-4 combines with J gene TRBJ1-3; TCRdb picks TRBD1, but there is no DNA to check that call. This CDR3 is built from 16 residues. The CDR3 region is CASRRNRDNSGNTIYF.

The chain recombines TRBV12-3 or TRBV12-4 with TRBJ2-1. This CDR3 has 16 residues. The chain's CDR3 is CASSLVVAGSYNEQFF.

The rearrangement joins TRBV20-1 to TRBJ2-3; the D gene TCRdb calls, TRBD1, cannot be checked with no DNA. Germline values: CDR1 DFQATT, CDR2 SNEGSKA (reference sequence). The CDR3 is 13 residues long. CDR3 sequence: CSARDLSGVPQYF.

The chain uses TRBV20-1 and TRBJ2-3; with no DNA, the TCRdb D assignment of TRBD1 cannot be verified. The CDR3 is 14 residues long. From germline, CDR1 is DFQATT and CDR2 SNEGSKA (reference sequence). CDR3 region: CSARGPLNTDTQYF.

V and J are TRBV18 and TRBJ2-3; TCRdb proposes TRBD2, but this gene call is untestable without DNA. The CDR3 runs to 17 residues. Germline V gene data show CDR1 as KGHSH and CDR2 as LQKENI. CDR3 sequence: CASSPLGTRPFTDTQYF. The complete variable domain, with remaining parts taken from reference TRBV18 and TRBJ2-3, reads NAGVMQNPRHLVRRRGQEARLRCSPMKGHSHVYWYRQLPEEGLKFMVYLQKENIIDESGMPKERFSAEFPKEGPSILRIQQVVRGDSAAYFCASSPLGTRPFTDTQYFGPGTRLTVL.

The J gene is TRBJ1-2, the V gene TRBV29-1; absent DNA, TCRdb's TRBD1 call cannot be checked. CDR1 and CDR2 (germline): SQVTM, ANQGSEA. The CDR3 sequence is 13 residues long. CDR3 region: CSAPGTSNYGYTF.

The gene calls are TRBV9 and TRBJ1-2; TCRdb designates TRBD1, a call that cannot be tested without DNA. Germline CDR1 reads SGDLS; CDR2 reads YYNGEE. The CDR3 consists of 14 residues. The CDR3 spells CASSVAGTGYGYTF. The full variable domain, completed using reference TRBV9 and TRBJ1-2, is DSGVTQTPKHLITATGQRVTLRCSPRSGDLSVYWYQQSLDQGLQFLIQYYNGEERAKGNILERFSAQQFPDLHSELNLSSLELGDSALYFCASSVAGTGYGYTFGSGTRLTVV.

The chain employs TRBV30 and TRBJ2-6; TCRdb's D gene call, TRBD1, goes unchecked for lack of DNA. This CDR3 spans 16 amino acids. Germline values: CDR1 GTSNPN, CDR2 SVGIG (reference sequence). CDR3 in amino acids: CAWSYGGGVGANVLTF.

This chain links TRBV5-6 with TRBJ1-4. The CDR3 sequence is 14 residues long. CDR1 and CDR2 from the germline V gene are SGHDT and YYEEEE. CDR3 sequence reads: CASRLRVTNEKLFF. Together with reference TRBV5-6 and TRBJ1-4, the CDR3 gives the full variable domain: DAGVTQSPTHLIKTRGQQVTLRCSPKSGHDTVSWYQQALGQGPQFIFQYYEEEERQRGNFPDRFSGHQFPNYSSELNVNALLLGDSALYLCASRLRVTNEKLFFGSGTQLSVL.

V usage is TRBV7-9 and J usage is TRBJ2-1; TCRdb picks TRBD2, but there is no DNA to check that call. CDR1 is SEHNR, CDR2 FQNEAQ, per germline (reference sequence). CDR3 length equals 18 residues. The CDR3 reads CASSLGRPGLVLHNEQFF.

The CDR3 loop is CSVEGGTGGTEAFF. The chain links TRBV29-1 to TRBJ1-1; checking the TCRdb D call of TRBD1 is not possible without DNA. Germline values: CDR1 SQVTM, CDR2 ANQGSEA. The CDR3 is 14 residues long.

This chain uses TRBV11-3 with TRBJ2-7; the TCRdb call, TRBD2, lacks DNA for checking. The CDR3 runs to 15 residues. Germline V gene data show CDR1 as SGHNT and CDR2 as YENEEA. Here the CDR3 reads CASSLVQGISYEQYF.

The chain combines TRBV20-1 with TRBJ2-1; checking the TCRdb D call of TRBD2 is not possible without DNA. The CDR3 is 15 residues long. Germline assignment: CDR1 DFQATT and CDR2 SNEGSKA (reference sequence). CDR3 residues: CSARVPRGPLGEQFF.

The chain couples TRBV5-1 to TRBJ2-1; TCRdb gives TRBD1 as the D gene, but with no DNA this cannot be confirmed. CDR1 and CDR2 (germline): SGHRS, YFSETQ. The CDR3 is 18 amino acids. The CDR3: CASSTGQGLRVSINEQFF.

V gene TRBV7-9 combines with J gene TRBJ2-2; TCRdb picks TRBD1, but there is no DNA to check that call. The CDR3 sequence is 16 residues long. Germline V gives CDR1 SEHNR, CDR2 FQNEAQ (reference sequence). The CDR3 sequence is CASSLPGRLVAGELFF.

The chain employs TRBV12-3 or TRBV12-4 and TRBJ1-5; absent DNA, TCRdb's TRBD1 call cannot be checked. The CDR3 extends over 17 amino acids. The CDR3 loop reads CASSLVRGGLSNQPQHF.

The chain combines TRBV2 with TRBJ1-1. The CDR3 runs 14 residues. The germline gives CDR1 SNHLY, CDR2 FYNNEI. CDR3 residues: CASESREGDTEAFF.

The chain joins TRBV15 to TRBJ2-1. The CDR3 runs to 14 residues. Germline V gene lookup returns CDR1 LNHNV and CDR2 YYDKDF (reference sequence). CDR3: CATSRDLQNNEQFF.

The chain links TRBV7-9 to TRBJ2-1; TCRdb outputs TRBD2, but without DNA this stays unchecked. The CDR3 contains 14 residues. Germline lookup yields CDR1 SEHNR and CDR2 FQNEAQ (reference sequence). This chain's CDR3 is CASEAGVVLNEQFF. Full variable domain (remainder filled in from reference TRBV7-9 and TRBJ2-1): DTGVSQNPRHKITKRGQNVTFRCDPISEHNRLYWYRQTLGQGPEFLTYFQNEAQLEKSRLLSDRFSAERPKGSFSTLEIQRTEQGDSAMYLCASEAGVVLNEQFFGPGTRLTVL.

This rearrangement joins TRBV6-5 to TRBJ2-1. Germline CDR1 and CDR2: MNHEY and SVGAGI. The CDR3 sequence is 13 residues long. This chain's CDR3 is CASSSDVDNEQFF.

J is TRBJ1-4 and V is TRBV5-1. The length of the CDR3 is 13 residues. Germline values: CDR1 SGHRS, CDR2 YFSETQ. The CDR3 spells CASSSDRKEKLFF.

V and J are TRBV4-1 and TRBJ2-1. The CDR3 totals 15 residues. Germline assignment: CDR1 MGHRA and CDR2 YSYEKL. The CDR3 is CASSQVPQSHNEQFF.

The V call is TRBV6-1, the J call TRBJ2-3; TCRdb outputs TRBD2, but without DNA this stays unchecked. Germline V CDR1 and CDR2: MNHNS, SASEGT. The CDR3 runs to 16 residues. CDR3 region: CASSRGLAGATDTQYF.